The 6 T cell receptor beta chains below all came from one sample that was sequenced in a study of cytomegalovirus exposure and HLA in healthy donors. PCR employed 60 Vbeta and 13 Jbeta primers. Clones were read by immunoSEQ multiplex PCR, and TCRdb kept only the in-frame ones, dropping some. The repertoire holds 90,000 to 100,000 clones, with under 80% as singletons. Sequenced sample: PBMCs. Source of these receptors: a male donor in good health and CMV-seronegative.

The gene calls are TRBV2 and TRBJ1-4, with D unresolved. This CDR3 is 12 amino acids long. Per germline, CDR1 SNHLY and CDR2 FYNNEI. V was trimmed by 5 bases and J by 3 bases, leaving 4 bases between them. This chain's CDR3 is CASSRPNEKLFF. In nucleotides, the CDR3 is TGTGCCAGCAGTCGTCCTAATGAAAAACTGTTTTTT.

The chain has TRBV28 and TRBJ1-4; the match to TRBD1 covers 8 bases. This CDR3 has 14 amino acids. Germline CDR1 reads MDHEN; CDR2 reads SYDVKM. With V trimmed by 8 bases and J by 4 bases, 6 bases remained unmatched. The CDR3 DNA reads TGTGCCAGCGTGCCAACAGGGGGTAATGAAAAACTGTTTTTT. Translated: CASVPTGGNEKLFF.

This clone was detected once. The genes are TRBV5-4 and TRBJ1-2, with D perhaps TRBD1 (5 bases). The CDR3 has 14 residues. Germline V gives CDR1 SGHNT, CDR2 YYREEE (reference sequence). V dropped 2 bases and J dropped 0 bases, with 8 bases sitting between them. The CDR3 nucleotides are TGTGCCAGCAGCTTCCTGACAGCTAACTATGGCTACACCTTC. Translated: CASSFLTANYGYTF.

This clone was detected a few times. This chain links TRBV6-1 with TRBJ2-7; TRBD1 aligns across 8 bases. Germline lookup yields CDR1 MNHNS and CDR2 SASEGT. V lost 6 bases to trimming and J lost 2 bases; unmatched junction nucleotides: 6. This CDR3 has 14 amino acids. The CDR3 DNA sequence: TGTGCCAGCAGAACCCGGACAGGGCCCTACGAGCAGTACTTC. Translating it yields CASRTRTGPYEQYF.

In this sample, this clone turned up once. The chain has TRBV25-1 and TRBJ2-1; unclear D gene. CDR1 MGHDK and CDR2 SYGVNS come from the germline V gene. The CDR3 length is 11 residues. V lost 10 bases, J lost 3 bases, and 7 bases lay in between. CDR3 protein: CATTGYNEQFF. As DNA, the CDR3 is TGTGCCACCACGGGCTACAATGAGCAGTTCTTC.

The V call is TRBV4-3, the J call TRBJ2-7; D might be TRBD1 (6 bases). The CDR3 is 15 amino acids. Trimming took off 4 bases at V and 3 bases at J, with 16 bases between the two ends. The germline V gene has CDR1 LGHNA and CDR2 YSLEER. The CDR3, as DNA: TGCGCCAGCAGCCCAGGGCTTGGGGGCCGCTACGAGCAGTACTTC. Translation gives CASSPGLGGRYEQYF.